The 17 T cell receptor beta chains below were found in one sample sequenced in a study of OX40 agonist ivuxolimab in advanced cancers. Data came from immunoSEQ multiplex PCR; TCRdb stores just in-frame clones and leaves some out. The profile shows approximately 86,000 clones, approximately 90% of them singletons. Here the sequenced sample was CD4+ or CD8+ T cells sorted from blood, taken in a trial of the OX40 agonist ivuxolimab. All receptors derive from an adult with an advanced solid tumor such as melanoma, head and neck, liver or kidney cancer.

Concerning this clone: Additional DNA sequences in this sample encode the identical CDR3. This chain joins TRBV5-1 and TRBJ1-4; TRBD1 matches at 9 bases. Germline values: CDR1 SGHRS, CDR2 YFSETQ. Trimming at V came to 5 bases and at J to 2 bases, leaving 16 bases not matched to a gene. This CDR3 has 19 residues. CDR3 protein: CASSTLPQQGAGTNEKLFF. CDR3 coding DNA: TGCGCCAGCAGTACGTTGCCCCAACAGGGGGCCGGGACTAATGAAAAACTGTTTTTT.

V is TRBV28 and J is TRBJ2-3; D not certain. The CDR3 covers 13 residues. V was clipped by 6 bases and J by 5 bases, with 12 bases between them. Germline CDR1 and CDR2: MDHEN and SYDVKM. The CDR3, as DNA: TGTGCCAGCAGCCCCTGGGTTGGAGATACGCAGTATTTT. It translates to CASSPWVGDTQYF.

The chain links TRBV5-1 to TRBJ1-1; D call uncertain. Germline loops: CDR1 SGHRS, CDR2 YFSETQ. V lost 5 bases, J lost 0 bases, and 14 bases lay in between. The CDR3 has 15 residues. The CDR3, as DNA: TGCGCCAGCAGGCCCCCAGCTCCGATGAACACTGAAGCTTTCTTT. Encoded protein: CASRPPAPMNTEAFF.

With respect to this clone: One end of the junction does not line up with germline, which may come from a read error. The chain has TRBV29-1 and TRBJ1-2; tentatively, D is TRBD1 (6 bases). The CDR3 contains 11 residues. Germline-derived CDR1 and CDR2 are SQVTM and ANQGSEA. This CDR3 is CSVEGTETPLF. CDR3 DNA sequence: TGCAGCGTTGAAGGGACAGAAACCCCCCTCTTC.

The CDR3 sequence is CASQTGGSRGHEQYF. The CDR3, as DNA: TGTGCCAGTCAAACCGGGGGCTCGAGAGGCCACGAGCAGTACTTC. The V call is TRBV6-1, the J call TRBJ2-7; tentatively, D is TRBD1 or TRBD2 (6 bases each). The CDR3 spans 15 residues. CDR1 is MNHNS, CDR2 SASEGT, per germline. V was trimmed by 9 bases and J by 5 bases, leaving 23 bases between them.

The rearrangement uses TRBV15 and TRBJ2-3; no firm D call. The germline V gene encodes CDR1 LNHNV and CDR2 YYDKDF (reference sequence). The CDR3 covers 14 residues. V gave up 2 bases and J gave up 5 bases, with 11 bases separating them. The CDR3 DNA reads TGTGCCACCAGCAGATCGACGTATCTAGATACGCAGTATTTT. This codes for CATSRSTYLDTQYF.

The rearrangement joins TRBV27 to TRBJ1-1, with a possible D match to TRBD1 (5 bases). Germline CDR1 is MNHEY and CDR2 is SMNVEV (reference sequence). This CDR3 is 14 amino acids long. Trimming shortened V by 6 bases and J by 0 bases, and 11 bases separated the two germline ends. The CDR3 loop is CASRPGPLNTEAFF. CDR3 bases: TGTGCCAGCAGACCGGGGCCTCTGAACACTGAAGCTTTCTTT.

J is TRBJ1-3 and V is TRBV5-1, with 10 bases fitting TRBD1. V shed 4 bases and J 0 bases; nucleotides not matched to a gene: 4. Germline V gene sequence: CDR1 SGHRS, CDR2 YFSETQ. This CDR3 region has 16 residues. The chain's CDR3 is CASSPGQGGSGNTIYF. CDR3 in DNA: TGCGCCAGCAGCCCCGGACAGGGGGGCTCTGGAAACACCATATATTTT.

CDR3 sequence: CASSETHSTEAFF. The CDR3 DNA reads as TGTGCCAGCAGTGAGACCCATAGCACTGAAGCTTTCTTT. This chain joins TRBV6-5 and TRBJ1-1; the D is unclear. Germline V gene data show CDR1 as MNHEY and CDR2 as SVGAGI. Trimming left V 5 bases short and J 4 bases short, with 11 bases between. This CDR3 region has 13 residues.

The CDR3 nucleotides read TGTGCCAGCAGCTCCCGGACTGGATATAATGAGCAGTTCTTC. Translating gives CASSSRTGYNEQFF. This chain uses TRBV7-9 with TRBJ2-1; tentatively, D is TRBD2 (5 bases). Trimming pared 4 bases from V and 7 bases from J, leaving 14 bases between. The length of the CDR3 is 14 residues. Germline loops: CDR1 SEHNR, CDR2 FQNEAQ (reference sequence). The whole variable domain, filled in from reference TRBV7-9 and TRBJ2-1, reads DTGVSQNPRHKITKRGQNVTFRCDPISEHNRLYWYRQTLGQGPEFLTYFQNEAQLEKSRLLSDRFSAERPKGSFSTLEIQRTEQGDSAMYLCASSSRTGYNEQFFGPGTRLTVL.

The chain uses TRBV7-9 and TRBJ2-5, with D hard to call. Germline V lookup: CDR1 SEHNR, CDR2 FQNEAQ (reference sequence). The CDR3 spans 14 residues. Trimming stripped 4 bases from V and 1 base from J, with 10 bases between. The CDR3: CASSYDWLQETQYF. Written as DNA, the CDR3 is TGTGCCAGCAGCTACGACTGGCTCCAAGAGACCCAGTACTTC.

V usage is TRBV2 and J usage is TRBJ1-5; tentatively, D is TRBD1 (5 bases). V was clipped by 8 bases and J by 3 bases, with 23 bases between them. This CDR3 has 17 amino acids. Germline V gives CDR1 SNHLY, CDR2 FYNNEI. CDR3 DNA sequence: TGTGCCAGCCGTCCAGTCATGGGACTAAGGATCAATCAGCCCCAGCATTTT. It specifies CASRPVMGLRINQPQHF.

This clone was picked up a small number of times. This chain links TRBV6-1 with TRBJ2-1; D might be TRBD2 (7 bases). V was pared by 3 bases and J by 2 bases, with 17 bases between. The germline V gene encodes CDR1 MNHNS and CDR2 SASEGT. The CDR3 runs 17 residues. CDR3 sequence reads: CASSEGGGSGAYNEQFF. The DNA of the CDR3 is TGTGCCAGCAGTGAGGGGGGGGGCAGCGGGGCCTACAATGAGCAGTTCTTC.

This chain links TRBV5-1 with TRBJ2-5; tentative D call: TRBD1 (5 bases). The CDR3 has 18 residues. CDR1 and CDR2 (germline): SGHRS, YFSETQ. V was shortened by 0 bases and J by 2 bases, with 20 bases between the two germline ends. The DNA for the CDR3 is TGCGCCAGCAGCTTGGGGTGGACGCCGACAGCCAGACAAGAGACCCAGTACTTC. It specifies CASSLGWTPTARQETQYF.

This sequence joins TRBV6-4 and TRBJ2-1; 15 nucleotides agree with TRBD2. J gave up 7 bases and V 5 bases, and 6 bases lay outside the gene matches. From germline, CDR1 is MRHNA and CDR2 SNTAGT. The CDR3 spans 16 residues. The CDR3 coding sequence is TGTGCCAGCAGTCCGTCCGGGACTAGCGGGAGGAATGAGCAGTTCTTC. Translating gives CASSPSGTSGRNEQFF.

V is TRBV11-3 and J is TRBJ1-1; TRBD1 might be the D (5 bases). Per the germline V gene, CDR1 is SGHNT and CDR2 is YENEEA. This CDR3 region has 14 residues. Trimming removed 5 bases at V and 4 bases at J, with 14 bases between. Here the CDR3 DNA reads TGTGCCAGCAGCGAACCGGGACTCCCCACTGAAGCTTTCTTT. Protein sequence: CASSEPGLPTEAFF.

The V call is TRBV5-6, the J call TRBJ1-2; TRBD1 is a possible D gene (5 bases). The CDR3 extends over 13 amino acids. The germline CDR1 and CDR2 sequences are SGHDT and YYEEEE. V lost 1 base, J lost 8 bases, and 12 bases lay in between. The CDR3 region has the DNA TGTGCCAGCAGCTTGTTGGCAGGGAGCGGCTACACCTTC. Translation: CASSLLAGSGYTF.